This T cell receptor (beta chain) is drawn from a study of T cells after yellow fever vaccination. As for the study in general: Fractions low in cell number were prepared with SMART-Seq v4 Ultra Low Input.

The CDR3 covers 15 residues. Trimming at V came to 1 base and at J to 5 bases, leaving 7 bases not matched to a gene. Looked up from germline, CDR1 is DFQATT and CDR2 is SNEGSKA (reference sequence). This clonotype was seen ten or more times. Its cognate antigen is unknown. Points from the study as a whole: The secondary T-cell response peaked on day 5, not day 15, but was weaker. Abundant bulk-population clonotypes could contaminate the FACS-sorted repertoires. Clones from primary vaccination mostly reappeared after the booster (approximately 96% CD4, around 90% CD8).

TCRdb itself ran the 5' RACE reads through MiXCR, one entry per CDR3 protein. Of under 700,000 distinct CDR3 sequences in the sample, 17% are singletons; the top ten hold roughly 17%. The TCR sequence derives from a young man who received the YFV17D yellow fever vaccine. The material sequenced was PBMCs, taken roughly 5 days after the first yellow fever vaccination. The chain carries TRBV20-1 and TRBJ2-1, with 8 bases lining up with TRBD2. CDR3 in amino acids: CSARADAGGHNEQFF. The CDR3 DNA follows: TGCAGTGCTAGAGCGGATGCGGGGGGCCACAATGAGCAGTTCTTC.